These 22 T cell receptor beta chains originate from one sample sequenced in a study of siplizumab effects on memory and regulatory T cells. TCRdb's table, derived via immunoSEQ multiplex PCR, lists solely in-frame clones and lacks some. The sample has just over 60,000 clones; around three quarters are singletons. Specimen: memory CD4+ T cells sorted from blood. The receptors here all came from a human donor in good health.

Only one count was recorded for this clone. The V call is TRBV28, the J call TRBJ1-1; D is ambiguous. Trimming took off 2 bases at V and 1 base at J, with 5 bases between the two ends. Germline CDR1 reads MDHEN; CDR2 reads SYDVKM. This CDR3 has 13 residues. CDR3 loop: CASSLKWNTEAFF. CDR3 DNA: TGTGCCAGCAGTTTAAAGTGGAACACTGAAGCTTTCTTT.

In its sample, this clone was seen a few times. This chain joins TRBV6-5 and TRBJ2-5, with D possibly matching TRBD1 (5 bases). Trimming left V 6 bases short and J 1 base short, with 12 bases between. The CDR3 totals 14 residues. Germline loops: CDR1 MNHEY, CDR2 SVGAGI. CDR3 DNA: TGTGCCAGCAGCCGACAGACTCCCCAAGAGACCCAGTACTTC. Its translation: CASSRQTPQETQYF.

V usage is TRBV21-1 and J usage is TRBJ2-2; the table's D call, TRBD1, has no DNA check behind it. TRBV21-1 is a recognized pseudogene. The CDR3 has 13 amino acids. CDR3 DNA: TGTGCCAGCAGCGCCTGGGGGCCCGGGGAGCTGTTTTTT. Translated: CASSAWGPGELFF.

This clone has ten or more counts. V usage is TRBV9 and J usage is TRBJ2-7; TRBD2 agrees at 9 bases. Germline loops: CDR1 SGDLS, CDR2 YYNGEE. Unmatched junction bases numbered 12, after V lost 4 bases and J lost 10 bases. This CDR3 has 14 residues. The CDR3 sequence: CASSPRPSGENQYF. CDR3 in DNA: TGTGCCAGCAGCCCCCGGCCTAGCGGGGAGAATCAGTACTTC.

The chain couples TRBV5-4 to TRBJ2-1; D perhaps matches TRBD2 (6 bases). The germline V gene has CDR1 SGHNT and CDR2 YYREEE (reference sequence). Trimming removed 0 bases at V and 10 bases at J, with 17 bases between. CDR3 length: 15 residues. The CDR3 sequence: CASSLARRGLGEQFF. CDR3 DNA: TGTGCCAGCAGCTTGGCTCGGCGGGGATTAGGAGAGCAGTTCTTC.

This sequence joins TRBV28 and TRBJ2-1; D remains unclear. This CDR3 has 16 residues. Germline CDR1 is MDHEN and CDR2 is SYDVKM. The germline V and J ends were trimmed by 3 bases and 0 bases, with 12 bases remaining between them. CDR3 sequence reads: CASSLVGKSSYNEQFF. In DNA form, the CDR3 reads TGTGCCAGCAGTTTGGTGGGGAAAAGCTCCTACAATGAGCAGTTCTTC.

The chain joins TRBV27 to TRBJ2-5, with a weak D call TRBD1 (5 bases). Germline V gene lookup returns CDR1 MNHEY and CDR2 SMNVEV (reference sequence). The length of the CDR3 is 15 residues. Trimming shortened V by 2 bases and J by 5 bases, and 15 bases separated the two germline ends. The CDR3 loop is CASSLNWGVSETQYF. The CDR3 DNA is TGTGCCAGCAGTTTAAATTGGGGCGTAAGCGAGACCCAGTACTTC.

With regard to this clone: The conserved closing phenylalanine or tryptophan is absent in this CDR3, likely reflecting a read error. The chain recombines TRBV7-2 with TRBJ1-2; TRBD1 is a possible D gene (6 bases). V was pared by 2 bases and J by 4 bases, with 11 bases between. This CDR3 contains 14 residues. CDR1 and CDR2 from the germline V gene are SGHTA and FQGNSA. CDR3 region: CASSLQGPFYGYTL. The CDR3 DNA reads as TGTGCCAGCAGCTTACAGGGGCCCTTCTATGGCTACACCCTC.

This rearrangement joins TRBV7-2 to TRBJ2-1; no definite D call. V was clipped by 3 bases and J by 3 bases, with 0 bases between them. Germline assignment: CDR1 SGHTA and CDR2 FQGNSA. This CDR3 has 11 residues. The CDR3, as DNA: TGTGCCAGCAGCTTCTACAATGAGCAGTTCTTC. Protein product: CASSFYNEQFF.

V usage is TRBV6-5 and J usage is TRBJ2-7; D may be TRBD1 or TRBD2 (7 bases each). V shed 7 bases and J shed 9 bases, with 22 bases lying between them. Germline-derived CDR1 and CDR2 are MNHEY and SVGAGI. There are 14 residues in the CDR3. CDR3 DNA: TGTGCCAGCACCTCCCGGGGGAGGGGGCGCGGGCAGTACTTC. Translating it yields CASTSRGRGRGQYF.

The chain uses TRBV10-1 and TRBJ2-3; possible D gene TRBD1, 6 bases. This CDR3 spans 15 amino acids. Trimming left V 7 bases short and J 4 bases short, with 18 bases between. Germline V lookup: CDR1 WNHNN, CDR2 SYGVQD (reference sequence). CDR3 bases: TGCGCCAGCAAGGGCACAGGGCCCCCCGCAGATACGCAGTATTTT. Translation gives CASKGTGPPADTQYF.

This rearrangement joins TRBV2 to TRBJ2-1; 8 nucleotides agree with TRBD2. The CDR3 runs 14 residues. V lost 7 bases, J lost 6 bases, and 8 bases stayed unmatched. Germline CDR1 is SNHLY and CDR2 is FYNNEI. CDR3 coding DNA: TGTGCCAGCAAGGCGGGGGGCCCAGGCAATGAGCAGTTCTTC. Its protein is CASKAGGPGNEQFF.

This clone was recorded once. The chain has TRBV2 and TRBJ1-1, with a weak D call TRBD1 (5 bases). The CDR3 covers 12 residues. The germline V gene encodes CDR1 SNHLY and CDR2 FYNNEI. Between the trimmed V and J ends, which lost 6 bases and 5 bases, there was a span of 10 bases. In nucleotides, the CDR3 is TGTGCCAGCAGCCTAGGGGTGACTGAAGCTTTCTTT. Its protein is CASSLGVTEAFF.

The V call is TRBV18, the J call TRBJ2-1, with D possibly called TRBD1 or TRBD2 (6 bases each). V lost 4 bases and J lost 6, with 16 bases in between. The length of the CDR3 is 15 residues. The germline gives CDR1 KGHSH, CDR2 LQKENI. CDR3 amino acids: CASSQQVGGGNEQFF. The DNA of the CDR3 is TGTGCCAGCTCACAGCAGGTAGGGGGAGGCAATGAGCAGTTCTTC.

The rearrangement joins TRBV7-3 to TRBJ2-1; 7 positions agree with TRBD1. The germline V gene encodes CDR1 SGHTA and CDR2 FQGTGA. V lost 2 bases, J lost 2 bases, and 3 bases stayed unmatched. The CDR3 length is 15 residues. CDR3 in DNA: TGTGCCAGCAGCTTATGGGACAGCACCTACAATGAGCAGTTCTTC. This gives the protein CASSLWDSTYNEQFF.

This chain uses TRBV18 with TRBJ1-1, with D perhaps matching TRBD1 (5 bases). The CDR3 is 17 amino acids. The V gene lost 5 bases and the J gene lost 1 base, with 20 bases spanning the gap. Germline V gene data show CDR1 as KGHSH and CDR2 as LQKENI. CDR3 in DNA: TGTGCCAGCTCAGCCAACCCACCCTCAGGGCGGAACACTGAAGCTTTCTTT. It encodes CASSANPPSGRNTEAFF.

J is TRBJ2-1 and V is TRBV6-5, with a tentative D call TRBD2 (5 bases). Germline V gene lookup returns CDR1 MNHEY and CDR2 SVGAGI. The CDR3 covers 13 residues. Trimming removed 8 bases at V and 4 bases at J, with 12 bases between. For the CDR3, the DNA is TGTGCCAGCTTAGCCCCGGGATACAATGAGCAGTTCTTC. It translates to CASLAPGYNEQFF.

This rearrangement joins TRBV15 to TRBJ2-3; no clear D gene. The CDR3 contains 12 residues. Germline-derived CDR1 and CDR2 are LNHNV and YYDKDF (reference sequence). Trimming stripped 5 bases from V and 6 bases from J, with 9 bases between. For the CDR3, the DNA is TGTGCCACCAGCGGCCGAGTGGATACGCAGTATTTT. Amino acid sequence: CATSGRVDTQYF.

The CDR3 nucleotides are TGCGCCAGCAGGGTCTATTCGAGCTCCTACGAGCAGTACTTC. Translated: CASRVYSSSYEQYF. The V gene is TRBV5-1, the J gene TRBJ2-7; D is undetermined. V gave up 5 bases and J gave up 0 bases, with 12 bases separating them. There are 14 residues in the CDR3. Looked up from germline, CDR1 is SGHRS and CDR2 is YFSETQ.

The chain is built from TRBV28 and TRBJ2-4; 7 positions agree with TRBD2. Germline V gene sequence: CDR1 MDHEN, CDR2 SYDVKM. This CDR3 is built from 14 residues. V was clipped by 5 bases and J by 0 bases; unmatched bases: 1. The CDR3 loop reads CASSPGGAKNIQYF. CDR3 nucleotide sequence: TGTGCCAGCAGTCCGGGGGGAGCCAAAAACATTCAGTACTTC.

The chain links TRBV4-3 to TRBJ1-2, with D tentatively TRBD1 (5 bases). Germline assignment: CDR1 LGHNA and CDR2 YSLEER. Trimming pared 0 bases from V and 3 bases from J, leaving 11 bases between. This CDR3 is built from 15 residues. The CDR3 nucleotides read TGCGCCAGCAGCCAAGAGGGCAGGGCCTACTATGGCTACACCTTC. Translation: CASSQEGRAYYGYTF.

Concerning this clone: This sample includes further DNA sequences coding for the same CDR3. The J gene is TRBJ1-1, the V gene TRBV18; D unresolved. V shed 3 bases and J shed 1 base, with 6 bases lying between them. This CDR3 is built from 13 residues. Germline V CDR1 and CDR2: KGHSH, LQKENI. CDR3 bases: TGTGCCAGCTCACCGAACAGGAACACTGAAGCTTTCTTT. Translating it yields CASSPNRNTEAFF.